Included here is one TCR beta chain sequence, with context. The antigen it binds to is not known. Base quality data are lacking; no much larger clone is found one base away. This record comes from a study of blood T cell repertoires in COVID-19 (dated by TCRdb to between 2020 and 2021). Regarding the study in general: Samples covering the acute and convalescent phases of COVID-19 were provided by collaborators in the United States, Italy and Spain. The material from the prospective study consisted of cDNA or gDNA derived from T cells, B-cell-depleted T cells, or PBMCs. Subjects who had been exposed to COVID-19, were actively infected with it, or had recovered from it provided the deeply sampled blood TCRbeta repertoires that made up the dataset. A freely available public database, intended as a resource for researchers studying the immune response to SARS-CoV-2, is where the repertoires were released. Samples came from the ongoing ImmuneRACE study (first 160 participants) plus 1,254 subjects from 6 global collaborators. A de-identified subject ID, COVID-19 status, age in years and sex were almost always included in the sample metadata. Where available, HLA class I and class II types were taken from metadata supplied by the sample provider and were not determined by assay-based typing.

General study outcomes and caveats: The quantity of clinical and demographic metadata differed by source and by participant and was supplied without curation.

Germline trimming amounts to 11 bases on V and 4 bases on J, with 15 as the count of junction bases outside the gene matches. CDR1 and CDR2, looked up from the germline V gene, are SGHVS and FNYEAQ. The CDR3 covers 17 residues, taking in both the cysteine and the phenylalanine. Of the read, only the CDR3 DNA is kept; its 51 bases are in frame from base 1. TCRbeta CDR3 regions were amplified from genomic DNA using the immunoSEQ Assay, a bias-controlled multiplex PCR. As for the authors' bioinformatics: The number of nucleated cells in each sample was estimated by amplification of reference gene primers within the assay. To quantify the absolute abundance of each unique TCRbeta CDR3 rearrangement, sequence reads were collapsed and filtered. Productive Simpson clonality was computed per sample as the square root of Simpson's diversity index over productive rearrangements. Imported from immuneACCESS, the table was reduced by TCRdb to in-frame sequences with V and J called. These copies leave out some clones; in studies compared against another copy, an unresolved V gene accounts for under half, and the cause of the remainder is not known. For V, J and clone size, that table is used; D and trimming come from the DNA. This sample holds more than 110,000 clones; about 80% were observed only once. In total, the top ten clones hold 4% of the sample.

Collaborating institutions collected whole blood in K2EDTA tubes following their own protocols. For TCRbeta analysis, collaborators shipped samples in one of three forms: frozen whole blood, isolated PBMCs, or DNA extracted from either of those sample types. This receptor was identified in a woman aged 55-69 years with acute or convalescent COVID-19. The specimen was peripheral blood. The chain couples TRBV7-6 to TRBJ2-5; 14 central bases correspond to TRBD2. The bases read TGTGCCTCCTCCGGACTAGCGGGAGGATGGCAGGGAGAGACCCAGTACTTC. It translates to CASSGLAGGWQGETQYF. With the rest looked up from the reference TRBV7-6 and TRBJ2-5 genes rather than sequenced, the full variable domain is GAGVSQSPRYKVTKRGQDVALRCDPISGHVSLYWYRQALGQGPEFLTYFNYEAQQDKSGLPNDRFSAERPEGSISTLTIQRTEQRDSAMYRCASSGLAGGWQGETQYFGPGTRLLVL.